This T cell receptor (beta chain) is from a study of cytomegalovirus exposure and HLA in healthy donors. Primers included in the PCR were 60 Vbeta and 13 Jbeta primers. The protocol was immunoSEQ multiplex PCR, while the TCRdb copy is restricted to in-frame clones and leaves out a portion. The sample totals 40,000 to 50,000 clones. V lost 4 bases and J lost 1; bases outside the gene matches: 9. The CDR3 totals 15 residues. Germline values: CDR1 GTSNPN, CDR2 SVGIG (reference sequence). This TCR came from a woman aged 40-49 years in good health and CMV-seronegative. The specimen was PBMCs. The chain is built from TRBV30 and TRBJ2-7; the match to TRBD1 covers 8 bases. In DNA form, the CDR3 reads TGTGCCTGGACGGCCGGGACAGGCCTTTCCTACGAGCAGTACTTC. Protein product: CAWTAGTGLSYEQYF. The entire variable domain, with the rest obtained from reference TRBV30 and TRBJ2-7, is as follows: SQTIHQWPATLVQPVGSPLSLECTVEGTSNPNLYWYRQAAGRGLQLLFYSVGIGQISSEVPQNLSASRPQDRQFILSSKKLLLSDSGFYLCAWTAGTGLSYEQYFGPGTRLTVT.